One sample yielded the 8 T cell receptor beta chains listed below, sequenced in a study of CD8 T cells in ankylosing spondylitis. MiXCR was run by TCRdb on the 5' RACE reads, yielding one entry per CDR3 protein. The sample includes 150,000 to 200,000 distinct CDR3 sequences, roughly 34% of them seen just once. Sequences were obtained from synovial fluid, either unsorted or a sorted T cell fraction (not recorded which). The receptors stem from a male donor with ankylosing spondylitis.

This sequence joins TRBV5-6 and TRBJ1-6, with D hard to call. The CDR3 totals 13 residues. Germline V CDR1 and CDR2: SGHDT, YYEEEE. Trimming cost V 4 bases and J 10 bases, with 12 bases left between them. As DNA, the CDR3 is TGTGCCAGCAGCCCGCAGCGGAGATCACCCCTCCACTTT. Its protein product is CASSPQRRSPLHF.

This clonotype was recorded at least ten times. The gene calls are TRBV18 and TRBJ1-4, with TRBD1 as a possible D gene (6 bases). The CDR3 length is 14 residues. CDR1 is KGHSH and CDR2 is LQKENI in the germline V gene. The V gene lost 4 bases and the J gene lost 5 bases, with 11 bases spanning the gap. CDR3 DNA sequence: TGTGCCAGCTCACTACAGACAGGAAATGAAAAACTGTTTTTT. Protein: CASSLQTGNEKLFF.

This chain joins TRBV7-6 and TRBJ2-5, with 11 positions matching TRBD2. V shed 6 bases and J 1 base; nucleotides not matched to a gene: 4. Germline V gives CDR1 SGHVS, CDR2 FNYEAQ. The CDR3 has 15 amino acids. The CDR3 bases are TGTGCCAGCAGGTTACTAGCGGGGGCCCAAGAGACCCAGTACTTC. Translating gives CASRLLAGAQETQYF.

The chain couples TRBV20-1 to TRBJ2-5, with D perhaps matching TRBD1 (6 bases). Trimming removed 7 bases at V and 3 bases at J, with 9 bases between. The CDR3 has 11 amino acids. The germline gives CDR1 DFQATT, CDR2 SNEGSKA (reference sequence). CDR3 sequence reads: CSGNREETQYF. The CDR3 nucleotides read TGCAGTGGGAACAGGGAAGAGACCCAGTACTTC.

The genes are TRBV5-1 and TRBJ1-1, with D perhaps matching TRBD1 (6 bases). Germline CDR1 reads SGHRS; CDR2 reads YFSETQ. The germline V and J ends were trimmed by 9 bases and 7 bases, with 19 bases remaining between them. This CDR3 is built from 13 residues. The CDR3 region has the DNA TGCGCCACCACCAAGGGTGGGACAAGTGAAGCTTTCTTT. Translation gives CATTKGGTSEAFF. Full variable domain (missing parts from reference TRBV5-1 and TRBJ1-1): KAGVTQTPRYLIKTRGQQVTLSCSPISGHRSVSWYQQTPGQGLQFLFEYFSETQRNKGNFPGRFSGRQFSNSRSEMNVSTLELGDSALYLCATTKGGTSEAFFGQGTRLTVV.

V and J are TRBV6-2 or TRBV6-3 and TRBJ2-2, with TRBD2 matching 8 bases. After removal of 4 bases from V and 0 bases from J, the junction contained 7 bases not matched to a gene. The CDR3 spans 17 residues. CDR1 and CDR2 (germline): MNHEY, SVGEGT. The chain's CDR3 is CASSSLAGPANTGELFF. CDR3 nucleotide sequence: TGTGCCAGCAGTTCTCTAGCGGGCCCGGCGAACACCGGGGAGCTGTTTTTT.

This clonotype was detected only once. The chain couples TRBV6-1 to TRBJ2-3; TRBD2 aligns across 14 bases. This CDR3 has 15 amino acids. V shed 6 bases, J shed 4 bases, and the junction held 3 bases outside the gene matches. CDR1 is MNHNS and CDR2 is SASEGT in the germline V gene. This CDR3 is CASSPTSGGADTQYF. DNA for the CDR3: TGTGCCAGCAGCCCGACTAGCGGGGGGGCAGATACGCAGTATTTT.

The gene calls are TRBV11-2 and TRBJ2-5; D may be TRBD1 or TRBD2 (5 bases each). Germline CDR1 and CDR2: SGHAT and FQNNGV. The CDR3 consists of 15 residues. The V end was cut by 1 base, the J end by 3 bases, with 12 bases between. The CDR3 bases are TGTGCCAGCAGCTTAGGAGATAGGGACGAAGAGACCCAGTACTTC. As protein: CASSLGDRDEETQYF. The complete variable domain, with remaining parts taken from reference TRBV11-2 and TRBJ2-5, reads EAGVAQSPRYKIIEKRQSVAFWCNPISGHATLYWYQQILGQGPKLLIQFQNNGVVDDSQLPKDRFSAERLKGVDSTLKIQPAKLEDSAVYLCASSLGDRDEETQYFGPGTRLLVL.